This T cell receptor beta chain comes out of a study of T cell responses to AZD1222 COVID-19 vaccine. Study findings and constraints: Just a handful of people given AZD1222 tested seropositive at baseline. Reportedly, nearly half of unique spike TCRs recognized epitopes outside B.1.351/B.1.1.7 mutations. Donors skewed white British and female; clonal diversity was possibly underestimated.

Regarding this clone: Its matching antigen is unknown.

The assay was immunoSEQ multiplex PCR, and TCRdb's table has in-frame clones only and misses some. The sample has 90,000 to 100,000 clones; about 90% are singletons. The germline gives CDR1 SGHVS, CDR2 FQNEAQ. This CDR3 is built from 16 residues. Trimming took 5 bases from V and 2 from J, leaving 16 bases between them. Sequencing used peripheral blood, obtained 28 days after the second AZD1222 dose. The chain carries TRBV7-8 and TRBJ1-3; no reliable D call. This TCR was sampled from an adult who received the AZD1222 COVID-19 vaccine. CDR3 DNA sequence: TGTGCCAGCAGCCCCATGAACTGGGGTCCTGGAAACACCATATATTTT. The encoded protein is CASSPMNWGPGNTIYF.